These 16 T cell receptor beta chains originate from one sample sequenced in a study of OX40 agonist ivuxolimab in advanced cancers. Library preparation was by the immunoSEQ multiplex PCR assay. Held by TCRdb, this immuneACCESS table contains in-frame sequences only and omits some clones. Under half of the omission traces to an unresolved V gene where checked; the cause of the rest is unknown. Present in this sample are 78,000 or so clones, approximately 81% of which were seen just once. The ten largest clones take up roughly 16% of the sample. Sequences were derived from CD4+ or CD8+ T cells sorted from blood, sampled in a trial of the OX40 agonist ivuxolimab. The receptors come from an adult with an advanced solid tumor such as melanoma, head and neck, liver or kidney cancer.

The V and J genes are TRBV5-4 and TRBJ2-1; TRBD2 agrees at 10 bases. The CDR3 has 16 amino acids. J lost 7 bases, V lost 0 bases, and 7 bases had no gene match. Germline V gives CDR1 SGHNT, CDR2 YYREEE (reference sequence). CDR3 sequence: CASSLELAGVGNEQFF. The CDR3 bases are TGTGCCAGCAGCTTGGAGCTAGCGGGAGTAGGTAATGAGCAGTTCTTC. The full variable domain, rest sourced from reference TRBV5-4 and TRBJ2-1, is ETGVTQSPTHLIKTRGQQVTLRCSSQSGHNTVSWYQQALGQGPQFIFQYYREEENGRGNFPPRFSGLQFPNYSSELNVNALELDDSALYLCASSLELAGVGNEQFFGPGTRLTVL.

The CDR3 bases are TGTGCCAGCAGTCTCGGGACAGGCCGCTCCTACAATGAGCAGTTCTTC. Amino acid sequence: CASSLGTGRSYNEQFF. The chain has TRBV2 and TRBJ2-1; 8 nucleotides align to TRBD1. V trimming: 5 bases; J trimming: 0 bases; junction bases outside the gene matches: 6. The V gene's germline CDR1 is SNHLY and CDR2 FYNNEI. The length of the CDR3 is 16 residues.

This rearrangement joins TRBV10-2 to TRBJ2-5, with 11 bases that match TRBD2. Unmatched junction bases numbered 10, after V lost 8 bases and J lost 5 bases. From germline, CDR1 is WSHSY and CDR2 SAAADI. The CDR3 consists of 15 residues. CDR3 loop: CASGLAGDQRETQYF. CDR3 coding DNA: TGCGCCAGCGGACTAGCGGGCGACCAGAGGGAGACCCAGTACTTC.

The rearrangement links TRBV5-4 to TRBJ2-3; 8 nucleotides agree with TRBD1. In germline, CDR1 is SGHNT, CDR2 YYREEE (reference sequence). The V segment lost 4 bases and the J segment 0 bases; nucleotides outside the gene matches: 7. This CDR3 region has 16 residues. The CDR3 DNA reads as TGTGCCAGCAGCATCGACCGGGACAGGAGCACAGATACGCAGTATTTT. Amino acids: CASSIDRDRSTDTQYF.

The chain recombines TRBV7-9 with TRBJ2-1; 13 bases match TRBD2. Trimming cost V 1 base and J 10 bases; bases outside gene matches: 7. Germline V gives CDR1 SEHNR, CDR2 FQNEAQ (reference sequence). The CDR3 runs 16 residues. CDR3 DNA sequence: TGTGCCAGCAGCTTAGTACTAGCGGGAGGGCCATGGGAGCAGTTCTTC. Protein sequence: CASSLVLAGGPWEQFF.

This sequence joins TRBV19 and TRBJ2-7; the D gene is possibly TRBD1 (5 bases). V lost 5 bases to trimming and J lost 5 bases, with 16 bases between them. CDR1 is LNHDA, CDR2 SQIVND, per germline (reference sequence). CDR3 length: 14 amino acids. The CDR3 protein is CASSFGQVANEQYF. The CDR3 DNA sequence: TGTGCCAGTAGTTTCGGACAAGTGGCCAACGAGCAGTACTTC.

The J gene is TRBJ1-6, the V gene TRBV27; 7 positions match TRBD1. The germline V gene encodes CDR1 MNHEY and CDR2 SMNVEV (reference sequence). With V trimmed by 4 bases and J by 8 bases, 8 bases remained unmatched. CDR3 length equals 15 residues. Here the CDR3 DNA reads TGTGCCAGCAGTTGGGTGACGACAGGGTATTCACCCCTCCACTTT. It is translated as CASSWVTTGYSPLHF.

The chain's CDR3 is CATSISGGYEQYF. The CDR3, as DNA: TGTGCCACCAGCATCTCAGGAGGGTACGAGCAGTACTTC. The chain has TRBV15 and TRBJ2-7, with D possibly being TRBD2 (6 bases). The CDR3 has 13 residues. Looked up from germline, CDR1 is LNHNV and CDR2 is YYDKDF (reference sequence). V was shortened by 4 bases and J by 4 bases, with 11 bases between the two germline ends.

This clone occurred a few times. The rearrangement links TRBV19 to TRBJ2-3; 14 nucleotides line up with TRBD2. The CDR3 has 15 amino acids. Trimming took 6 bases from V and 5 from J; bases not matched to a gene: 4. The germline CDR1 and CDR2 sequences are LNHDA and SQIVND (reference sequence). The CDR3: CASSGTSGRVDTQYF. CDR3 DNA sequence: TGTGCCAGTAGCGGGACTAGCGGGAGAGTAGATACGCAGTATTTT.

This clone was seen just once. The J gene is TRBJ2-2, the V gene TRBV27; the D gene is possibly TRBD2 (5 bases). Germline CDR1 and CDR2: MNHEY and SMNVEV (reference sequence). The CDR3 is made up of 15 amino acids. V lost 3 bases and J 0 bases, leaving 8 bases between the germline ends. In DNA, the CDR3 is TGTGCCAGCAGTTTTTCGGGAACGAACACCGGGGAGCTGTTTTTT. Its translation is CASSFSGTNTGELFF.

In its sample, this clone was seen a few times. The V call is TRBV6-5, the J call TRBJ2-3; perhaps TRBD2 as D (6 bases). The germline V gene has CDR1 MNHEY and CDR2 SVGAGI. The V end was cut by 5 bases, the J end by 2 bases, with 11 bases between. The length of the CDR3 is 14 residues. The CDR3 DNA reads TGTGCCAGCAGTACGCGGGGTTTCACAGATACGCAGTATTTT. This gives the protein CASSTRGFTDTQYF.

The rearrangement links TRBV18 to TRBJ2-5, with D tentatively TRBD2 (6 bases). V lost 4 bases and J lost 11, with 17 bases in between. CDR3 size: 13 residues. Per germline, CDR1 KGHSH and CDR2 LQKENI. CDR3: CASSLGTDLRQYF. The CDR3 region has the DNA TGTGCCAGCTCACTGGGGACTGACCTACGGCAGTACTTC.

V gene TRBV6-5 combines with J gene TRBJ2-1; D is unresolved. Trimming took 0 bases from V and 5 from J, leaving 14 bases between them. This CDR3 is 16 amino acids long. Germline values: CDR1 MNHEY, CDR2 SVGAGI. The CDR3 DNA sequence: TGTGCCAGCAGTTACTCGAGAGCAGATTTTAACAATGAGCAGTTCTTC. This codes for CASSYSRADFNNEQFF.

A note on this clone: A junction boundary mismatches the germline segment, possibly from a read error. The chain has TRBV23-1 and TRBJ2-7; no clear D gene. TRBV23-1 is given ORF status, its function remaining uncertain. CDR3 length equals 13 residues. CDR3 region: CVSSQARNYEQYF. CDR3 nucleotides: TGCGTCAGCAGTCAAGCCAGGAACTACGAGCAGTACTTC.

V and J are TRBV7-9 and TRBJ1-1; weak D call: TRBD1 (6 bases). CDR1 and CDR2 (germline): SEHNR, FQNEAQ (reference sequence). The CDR3 covers 11 residues. The CDR3 sequence: CGVGGLTEAFF. The DNA for the CDR3 is TGTGGGGTCGGGGGGCTCACTGAAGCTTTCTTT.

This chain joins TRBV28 and TRBJ1-2; unclear D gene. From germline, CDR1 is MDHEN and CDR2 SYDVKM. The V and J ends lost 4 bases and 7 bases respectively, with 16 bases between them. The CDR3 is 14 amino acids. The CDR3 bases are TGTGCCAGCAGTTCCCAGCCTCCCCAACTTGGCTACACCTTC. This codes for CASSSQPPQLGYTF.